This T cell receptor (beta chain) appears in the sequencing data of a study of T cells in localized non-small cell lung cancer (dated by TCRdb to the early 2020s). Background for the entire study: Comparing tumors with uninvolved tumor-adjacent lungs, the study looked at the T cell repertoires of about 240 patients with early-stage NSCLC. The cohort consisted of approximately 240 treatment-naive NSCLC patients whose localized lung tumors had been resected. Of the NSCLC patients, fewer than 150 were male and approximately 99 were female, and the mean age was approximately 66 years.

The CDR1 and CDR2 encoded by the germline V gene (reference sequence) are GTSNPN and SVGIG. The CDR3 numbers 14 residues from cysteine through phenylalanine. The kept DNA is CDR3 alone, 42 bases in frame from the first base. TCR beta CDR3 regions were sequenced from DNA using the immunoSEQ Assay. On the authors' methods: To compute T cell density, TCR beta template counts were normalized to usable DNA, which was estimated by amplifying housekeeping genes. Using the preseqR package, richness was estimated by extrapolating to 120,000 templates for tissue samples and 400,000 templates for PBMC samples. Clonality was defined by subtracting Pielou's evenness from one. Tissue-enriched TCRs were identified by differential abundance testing using productive amino-acid clonotypes, minimum total count 5 and alpha 0.1. Repertoire overlap between compartments was quantified with the Jaccard Index and Morisita Overlap Index. GLIPH grouped TCR beta CDR3s together with public tetramer-defined viral CDR3s, and a viral motif had to include at least three viral sequences and also show V-gene enrichment. The source is immuneACCESS, and TCRdb retained only in-frame sequences with V and J called. Part of the clones is not carried over; for the studies checked, unresolved V genes explain less than half of this, and the remainder is unexplained. D and trimming were read from the DNA, whereas the V and J calls and clone size are those reported in that table. In all, the sample holds roughly 30,000 clones, and roughly 90% of those were seen once. Clones ranked in the top ten supply 4.2% of the sample.

Remarks on this clone: Its antigen remains unidentified. Mismatch with germline at one junction end may stem from a read error.

At diagnosis, peripheral blood, uninvolved tumor-adjacent lung and tumor were collected and were preserved as a mix of fresh-frozen and FFPE material. For TCR repertoire profiling, the blood samples were analyzed as peripheral blood mononuclear cells. General findings and caveats noted by the study authors: The highest T cell clonality was observed in uninvolved tumor-adjacent lung, where clonality exceeded that of tumor, suggesting that antigenic responses were more focused in uninvolved tumor-adjacent lung. Because the study design was exploratory, TCR variables were selected using unadjusted p-values without false-discovery rate correction. Because multi-region sequencing of the tumors was not done, intratumor heterogeneity could not be ruled out. A median of around 62 of the top 100 tumor clones turned up in the paired uninvolved adjacent lung, and fewer than 35 of those clones also ranked among the top 100 of that same adjacent lung. Longer overall survival was associated with higher T cell density in blood, whereas shorter survival was associated with higher clonality in adjacent lung.

Sequences were derived from peripheral blood, sampled before any cancer treatment. This receptor was obtained from a woman aged 35-70 years with stage I lung adenocarcinoma. The rearranged chain carries TRBV30 and TRBJ2-3; 9 central nucleotides agree with TRBD2. The CDR3 here reads CAWSVGLAGRISHF. The bases read TGTGCCTGGAGTGTGGGGCTAGCGGGGCGCATAAGCCATTTT.